The subject of this entry is one T cell receptor (beta chain). What it binds is unknown. Treatment of the sample: around 19 received Ad26.COV2.S at low or high dose, single or two shots; about five received placebo; per-sample allocation not given. At day 63 after the first vaccine or placebo injection, samples were drawn. The entry originates in a study of Ad26.COV2.S vaccination and SARS-CoV-2 variants. The overall study: A participant enrolled in the COV1001 Ad26.COV2.S trial arm provided the sample. Recipients of Ad26.COV2.S got it intramuscularly, once or twice 56 days apart.

The repertoire was sequenced with immunoSEQ multiplex PCR; TCRdb's copy has only in-frame clones and lacks some. The table shows hundreds of thousands of clones, with 92% occurring only once. Whole-study results and caveats: Breadth and depth estimates from TCRs may understate total T cell responses.

Germline V gene lookup returns CDR1 LGHDT and CDR2 YNNKEL (reference sequence). V was trimmed by 1 base and J by 7 bases, leaving 14 bases between them. CDR3 size: 15 residues. This receptor was obtained from a person between 18 and 60 years old who received the Ad26.COV2.S COVID-19 vaccine or a placebo. The chain couples TRBV3-1 (or the pseudogene TRBV3-2) to TRBJ2-1, with a tentative D call TRBD1 (7 bases). The starting material was peripheral blood, obtained in a trial of Ad26.COV2.S vaccine versus placebo. CDR3 nucleotide sequence: TGTGCCAGCAGCCAAGTGGAGGGGGCCCAGAATGAGCAGTTCTTC. It yields the protein CASSQVEGAQNEQFF.